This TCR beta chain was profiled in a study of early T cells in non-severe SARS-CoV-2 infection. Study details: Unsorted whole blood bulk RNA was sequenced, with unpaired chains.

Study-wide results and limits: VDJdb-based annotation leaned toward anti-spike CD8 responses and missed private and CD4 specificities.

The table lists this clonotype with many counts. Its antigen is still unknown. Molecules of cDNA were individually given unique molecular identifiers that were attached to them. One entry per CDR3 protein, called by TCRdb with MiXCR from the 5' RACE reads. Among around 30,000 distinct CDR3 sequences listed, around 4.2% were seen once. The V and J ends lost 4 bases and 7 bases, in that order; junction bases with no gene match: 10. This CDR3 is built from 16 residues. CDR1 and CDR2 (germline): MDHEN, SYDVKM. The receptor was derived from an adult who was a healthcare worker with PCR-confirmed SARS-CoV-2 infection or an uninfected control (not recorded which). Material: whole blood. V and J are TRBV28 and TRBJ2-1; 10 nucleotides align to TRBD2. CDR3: CASSSYSGRAHNEQFF. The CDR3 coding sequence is TGTGCCAGCAGTTCTTACAGCGGGAGGGCCCATAATGAGCAGTTCTTC.